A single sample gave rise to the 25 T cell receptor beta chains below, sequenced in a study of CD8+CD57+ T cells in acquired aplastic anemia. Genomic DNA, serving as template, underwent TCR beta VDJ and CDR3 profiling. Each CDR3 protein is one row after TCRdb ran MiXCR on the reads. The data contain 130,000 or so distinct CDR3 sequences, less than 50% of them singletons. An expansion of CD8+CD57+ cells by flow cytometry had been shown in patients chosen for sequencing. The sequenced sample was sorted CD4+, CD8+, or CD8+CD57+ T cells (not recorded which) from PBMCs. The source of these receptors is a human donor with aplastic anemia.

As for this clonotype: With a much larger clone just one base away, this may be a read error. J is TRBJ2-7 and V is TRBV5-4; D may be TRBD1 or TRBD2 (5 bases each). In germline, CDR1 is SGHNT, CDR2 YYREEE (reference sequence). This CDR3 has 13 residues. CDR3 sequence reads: CASSRDGPYERYF. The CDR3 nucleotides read TGTGCCAGCAGCCGGGACGGGCCCTACGAGCGGTACTTC.

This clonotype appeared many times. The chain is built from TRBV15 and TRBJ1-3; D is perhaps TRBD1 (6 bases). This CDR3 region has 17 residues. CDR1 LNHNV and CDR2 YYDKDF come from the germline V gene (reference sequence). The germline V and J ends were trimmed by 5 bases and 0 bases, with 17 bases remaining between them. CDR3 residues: CATSALVGGYSGNTIYF. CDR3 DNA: TGTGCCACCAGCGCCCTGGTAGGGGGATACTCTGGAAACACCATATATTTT.

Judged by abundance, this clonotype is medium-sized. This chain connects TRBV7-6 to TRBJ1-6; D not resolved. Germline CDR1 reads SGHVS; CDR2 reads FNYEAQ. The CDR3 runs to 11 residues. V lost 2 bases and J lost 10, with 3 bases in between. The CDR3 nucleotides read TGTGCCAGCAGCTTAATCTCACCCCTCCACTTT. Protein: CASSLISPLHF.

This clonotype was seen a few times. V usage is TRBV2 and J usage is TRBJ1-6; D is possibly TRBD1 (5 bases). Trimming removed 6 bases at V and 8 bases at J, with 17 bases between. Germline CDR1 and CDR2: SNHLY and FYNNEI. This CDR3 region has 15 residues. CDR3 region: CASRNPGIADSPLHF. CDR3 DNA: TGTGCCAGCAGAAACCCAGGGATTGCGGATTCACCCCTCCACTTT.

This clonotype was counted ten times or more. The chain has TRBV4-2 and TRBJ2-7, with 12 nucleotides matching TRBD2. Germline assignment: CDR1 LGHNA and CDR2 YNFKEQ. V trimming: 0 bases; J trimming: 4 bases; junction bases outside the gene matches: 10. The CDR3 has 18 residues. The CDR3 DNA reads TGTGCCAGCAGCCAAGACCTCCTGCTAGCGGGGGGGTCTTACGAGCAGTACTTC. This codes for CASSQDLLLAGGSYEQYF.

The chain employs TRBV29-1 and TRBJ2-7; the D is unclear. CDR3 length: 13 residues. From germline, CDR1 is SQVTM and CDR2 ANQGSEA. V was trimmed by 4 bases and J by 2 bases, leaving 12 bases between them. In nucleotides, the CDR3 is TGCAGCGTTGCCTCTGCGTTCGCCTACGAGCAGTACTTC. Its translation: CSVASAFAYEQYF.

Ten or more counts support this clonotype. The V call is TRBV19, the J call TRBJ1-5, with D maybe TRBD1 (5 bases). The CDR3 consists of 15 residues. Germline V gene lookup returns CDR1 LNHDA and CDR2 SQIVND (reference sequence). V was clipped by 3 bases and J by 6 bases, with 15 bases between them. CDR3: CASSMGEGSSQPQHF. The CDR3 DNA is TGTGCCAGTAGTATGGGGGAGGGTTCAAGTCAGCCCCAGCATTTT. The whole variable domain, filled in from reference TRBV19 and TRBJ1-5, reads DGGITQSPKYLFRKEGQNVTLSCEQNLNHDAMYWYRQDPGQGLRLIYYSQIVNDFQKGDIAEGYSVSREKKESFPLTVTSAQKNPTAFYLCASSMGEGSSQPQHFGDGTRLSIL.

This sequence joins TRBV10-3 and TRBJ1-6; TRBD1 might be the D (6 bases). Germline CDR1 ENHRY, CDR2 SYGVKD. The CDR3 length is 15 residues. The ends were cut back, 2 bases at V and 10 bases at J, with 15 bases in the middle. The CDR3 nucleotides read TGTGCCATCAGTGAGGTGACAGGAACGGGGTCACCCCTCCACTTT. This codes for CAISEVTGTGSPLHF.

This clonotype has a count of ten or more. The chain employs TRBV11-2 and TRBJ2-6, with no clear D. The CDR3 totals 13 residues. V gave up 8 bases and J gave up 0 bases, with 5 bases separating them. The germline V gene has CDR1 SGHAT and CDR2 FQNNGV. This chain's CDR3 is CASGVSGANVLTF. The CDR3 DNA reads TGTGCCAGCGGCGTCTCTGGGGCCAACGTCCTGACTTTC.

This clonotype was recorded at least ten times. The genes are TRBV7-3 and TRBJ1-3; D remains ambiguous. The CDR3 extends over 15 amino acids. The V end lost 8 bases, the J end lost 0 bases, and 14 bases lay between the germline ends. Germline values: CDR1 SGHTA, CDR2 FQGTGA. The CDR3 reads CASGAGEGSGNTIYF. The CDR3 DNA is TGTGCCAGCGGCGCCGGGGAGGGCTCTGGAAACACCATATATTTT. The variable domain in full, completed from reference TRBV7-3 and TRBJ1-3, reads GAGVSQTPSNKVTEKGKYVELRCDPISGHTALYWYRQSLGQGPEFLIYFQGTGAADDSGLPNDRFFAVRPEGSVSTLKIQRTERGDSAVYLCASGAGEGSGNTIYFGEGSWLTVV.

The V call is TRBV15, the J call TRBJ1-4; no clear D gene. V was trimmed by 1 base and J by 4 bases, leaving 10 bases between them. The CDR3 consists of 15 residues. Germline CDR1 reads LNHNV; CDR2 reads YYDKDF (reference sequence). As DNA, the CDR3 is TGTGCCACCAGCAGAGGGGTAGAGAGTAATGAAAAACTGTTTTTT. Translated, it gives CATSRGVESNEKLFF.

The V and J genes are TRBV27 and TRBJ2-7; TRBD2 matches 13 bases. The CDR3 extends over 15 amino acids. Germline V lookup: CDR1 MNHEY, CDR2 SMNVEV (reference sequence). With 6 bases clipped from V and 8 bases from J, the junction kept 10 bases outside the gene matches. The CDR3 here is CASSLAGLAGLKQYF. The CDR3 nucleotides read TGTGCCAGCAGCCTGGCGGGACTAGCGGGGTTAAAGCAGTACTTC.

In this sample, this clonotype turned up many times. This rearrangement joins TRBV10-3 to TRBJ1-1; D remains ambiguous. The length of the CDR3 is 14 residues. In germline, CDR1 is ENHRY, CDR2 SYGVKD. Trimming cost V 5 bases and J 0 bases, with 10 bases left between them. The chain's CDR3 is CAISPDGLNTEAFF. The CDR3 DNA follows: TGTGCCATCAGTCCTGACGGGTTGAACACTGAAGCTTTCTTT.

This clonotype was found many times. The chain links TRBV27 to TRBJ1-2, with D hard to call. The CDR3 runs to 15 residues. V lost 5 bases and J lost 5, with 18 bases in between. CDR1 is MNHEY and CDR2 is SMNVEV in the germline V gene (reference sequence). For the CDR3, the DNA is TGTGCCAGCAGTCCTTGGGGAGGGAAGGAATATGGCTACACCTTC. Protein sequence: CASSPWGGKEYGYTF.

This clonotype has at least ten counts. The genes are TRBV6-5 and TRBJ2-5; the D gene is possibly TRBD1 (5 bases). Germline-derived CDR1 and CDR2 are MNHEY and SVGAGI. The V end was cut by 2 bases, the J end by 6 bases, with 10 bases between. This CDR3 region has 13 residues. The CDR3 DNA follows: TGTGCCAGCAGTTACGGCAGGGCCAAGACCCAGTACTTC. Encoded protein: CASSYGRAKTQYF.

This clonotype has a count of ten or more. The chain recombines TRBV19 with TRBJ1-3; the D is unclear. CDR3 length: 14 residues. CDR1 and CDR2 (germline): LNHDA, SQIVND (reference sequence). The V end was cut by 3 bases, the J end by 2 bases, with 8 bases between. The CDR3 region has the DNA TGTGCCAGTAGTATTCGGCAGACTGGAAACACCATATATTTT. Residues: CASSIRQTGNTIYF.

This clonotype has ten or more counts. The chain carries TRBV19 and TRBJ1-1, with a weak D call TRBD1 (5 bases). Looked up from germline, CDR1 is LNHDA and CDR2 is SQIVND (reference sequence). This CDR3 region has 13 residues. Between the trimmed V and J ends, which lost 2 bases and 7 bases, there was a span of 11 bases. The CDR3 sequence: CASSIRSGHEAFF. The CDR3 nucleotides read TGTGCCAGTAGTATAAGATCGGGGCATGAAGCTTTCTTT.

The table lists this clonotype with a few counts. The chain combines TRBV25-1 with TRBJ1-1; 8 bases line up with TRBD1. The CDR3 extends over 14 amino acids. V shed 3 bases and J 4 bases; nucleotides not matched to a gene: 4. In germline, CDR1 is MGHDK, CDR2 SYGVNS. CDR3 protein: CASSDTTGVTEAFF. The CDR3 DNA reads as TGTGCCAGCAGTGATACGACAGGGGTCACTGAAGCTTTCTTT.

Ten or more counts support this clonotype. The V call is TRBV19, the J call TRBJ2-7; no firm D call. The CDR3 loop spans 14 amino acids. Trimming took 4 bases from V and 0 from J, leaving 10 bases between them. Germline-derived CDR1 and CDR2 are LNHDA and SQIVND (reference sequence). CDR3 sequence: CASSRLSSSYEQYF. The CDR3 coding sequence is TGTGCCAGTAGTAGACTTAGTAGCTCCTACGAGCAGTACTTC.

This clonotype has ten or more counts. The DNA for the CDR3 is TGTGCCAGTAGTATGGATGGGACAGTTGGCTACACCTTC. Its translation is CASSMDGTVGYTF. The rearrangement joins TRBV19 to TRBJ1-2, with 7 bases fitting TRBD1. J lost 7 bases, V lost 3 bases, and 5 bases had no gene match. Germline CDR1 LNHDA, CDR2 SQIVND (reference sequence). The CDR3 consists of 13 residues. Complete variable domain (other parts from reference TRBV19 and TRBJ1-2): DGGITQSPKYLFRKEGQNVTLSCEQNLNHDAMYWYRQDPGQGLRLIYYSQIVNDFQKGDIAEGYSVSREKKESFPLTVTSAQKNPTAFYLCASSMDGTVGYTFGSGTRLTVV.

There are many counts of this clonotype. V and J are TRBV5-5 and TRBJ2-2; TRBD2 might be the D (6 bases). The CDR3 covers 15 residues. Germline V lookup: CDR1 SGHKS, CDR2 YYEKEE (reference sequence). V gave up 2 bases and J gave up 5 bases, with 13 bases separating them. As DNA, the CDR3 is TGTGCCAGCAGCTTTGCGGCGGGGTGGACCGGGGAGCTGTTTTTT. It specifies CASSFAAGWTGELFF.

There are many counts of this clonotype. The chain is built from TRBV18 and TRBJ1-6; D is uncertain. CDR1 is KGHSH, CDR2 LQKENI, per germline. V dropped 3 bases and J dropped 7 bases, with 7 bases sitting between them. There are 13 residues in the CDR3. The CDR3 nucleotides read TGTGCCAGCTCACCCCTTAACAATTCACCCCTCCACTTT. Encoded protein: CASSPLNNSPLHF.

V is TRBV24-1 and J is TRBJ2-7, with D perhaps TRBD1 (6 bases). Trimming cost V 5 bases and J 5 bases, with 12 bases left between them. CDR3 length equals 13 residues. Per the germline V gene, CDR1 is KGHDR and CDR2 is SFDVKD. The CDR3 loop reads CATSGPTGNEQYF. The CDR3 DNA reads TGTGCCACCAGTGGGCCGACAGGCAACGAGCAGTACTTC.

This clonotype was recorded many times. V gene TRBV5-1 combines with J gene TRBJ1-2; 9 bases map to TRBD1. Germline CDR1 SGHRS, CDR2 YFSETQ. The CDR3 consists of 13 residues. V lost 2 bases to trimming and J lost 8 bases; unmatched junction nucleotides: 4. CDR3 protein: CASSFTGGYGYTF. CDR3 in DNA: TGCGCCAGCAGCTTTACAGGGGGCTACGGCTACACCTTC.

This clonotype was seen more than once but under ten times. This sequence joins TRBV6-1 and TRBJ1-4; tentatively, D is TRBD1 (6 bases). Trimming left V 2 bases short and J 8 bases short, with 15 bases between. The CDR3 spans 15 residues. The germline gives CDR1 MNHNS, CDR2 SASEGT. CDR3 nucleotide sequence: TGTGCCAGCAGTGAAAGCGGGACACCGAAGGAAAAACTGTTTTTT. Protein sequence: CASSESGTPKEKLFF.